This TCR beta chain was identified during a study of shared clonotypes between healthy human individuals. This table comes from immunoSEQ multiplex PCR, and its TCRdb copy is limited to in-frame clones, with some not included. The sample lists roughly 700,000 clones, around 74% occurring once. Germline V gives CDR1 ENHRY, CDR2 SYGVKD. CDR3 length equals 15 residues. J was trimmed by 5 bases and V by 6 bases; bases with no gene match: 3. Sequencing was done on a sample of memory CD4+ T cells sorted from blood. The subset: CD45RA-negative fraction. This chain uses TRBV10-3 with TRBJ2-2; 13 positions agree with TRBD2. This receptor was taken from a woman in her 30s in good health. The CDR3 here is CAIRKGLAGTGELFF. The CDR3 coding sequence is TGTGCCATCAGGAAGGGACTAGCGGGAACCGGGGAGCTGTTTTTT.